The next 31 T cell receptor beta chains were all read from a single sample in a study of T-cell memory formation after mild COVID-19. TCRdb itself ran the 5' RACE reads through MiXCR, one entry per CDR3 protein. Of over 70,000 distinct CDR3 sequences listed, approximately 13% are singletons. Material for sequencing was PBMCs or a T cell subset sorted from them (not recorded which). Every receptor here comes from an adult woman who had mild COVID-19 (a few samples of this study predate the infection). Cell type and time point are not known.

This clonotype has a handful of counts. The CDR3 coding sequence is TGTGCCAGCCGAGGGGGCGGTTGGACTGAAGCTTTCTTT. Translated: CASRGGGWTEAFF. The J gene is TRBJ1-1, the V gene TRBV6-1; 7 bases map to TRBD1. With V trimmed by 8 bases and J by 5 bases, 8 bases remained unmatched. The CDR3 loop spans 13 amino acids. Germline CDR1 is MNHNS and CDR2 is SASEGT.

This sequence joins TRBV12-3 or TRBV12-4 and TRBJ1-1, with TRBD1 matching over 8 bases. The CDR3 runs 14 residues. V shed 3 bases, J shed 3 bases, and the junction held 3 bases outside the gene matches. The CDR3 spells CASSFQGADTEAFF. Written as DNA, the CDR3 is TGTGCCAGCAGTTTCCAGGGGGCGGACACTGAAGCTTTCTTT.

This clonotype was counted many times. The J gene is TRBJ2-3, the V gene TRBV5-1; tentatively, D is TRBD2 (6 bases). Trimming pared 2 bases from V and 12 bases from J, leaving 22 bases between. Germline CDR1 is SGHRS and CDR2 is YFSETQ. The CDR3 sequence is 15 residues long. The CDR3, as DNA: TGCGCCAGCAGCTTAGAAAAAGGACCTGGGGGGACTCAGTATTTT. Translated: CASSLEKGPGGTQYF.

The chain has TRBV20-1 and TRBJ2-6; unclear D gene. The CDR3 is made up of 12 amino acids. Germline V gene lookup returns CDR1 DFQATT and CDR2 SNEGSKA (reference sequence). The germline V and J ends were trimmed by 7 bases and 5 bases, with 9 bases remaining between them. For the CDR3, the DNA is TGCAGTGTGCGAGATTGGGCCAACGTCCTGACTTTC. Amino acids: CSVRDWANVLTF.

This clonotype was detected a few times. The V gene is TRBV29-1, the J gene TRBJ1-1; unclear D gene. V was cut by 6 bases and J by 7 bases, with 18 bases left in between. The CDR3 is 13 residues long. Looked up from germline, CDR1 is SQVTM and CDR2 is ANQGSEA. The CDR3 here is CSVAGGARVEAFF. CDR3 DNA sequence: TGCAGCGTGGCTGGAGGAGCACGTGTTGAAGCTTTCTTT.

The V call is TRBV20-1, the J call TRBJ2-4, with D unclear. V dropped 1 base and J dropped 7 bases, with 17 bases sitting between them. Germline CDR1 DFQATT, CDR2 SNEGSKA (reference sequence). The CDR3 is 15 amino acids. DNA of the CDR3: TGCAGTGCTAGAGGGTTCCTAGAGACTTGGAACATTCAGTACTTC. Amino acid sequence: CSARGFLETWNIQYF.

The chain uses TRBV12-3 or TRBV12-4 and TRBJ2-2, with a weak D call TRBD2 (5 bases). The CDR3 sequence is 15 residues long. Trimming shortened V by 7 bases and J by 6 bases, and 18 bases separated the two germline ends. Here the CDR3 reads CASTPTGFESGELFF. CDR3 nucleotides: TGTGCCAGCACGCCTACGGGGTTTGAGTCCGGGGAGCTGTTTTTT.

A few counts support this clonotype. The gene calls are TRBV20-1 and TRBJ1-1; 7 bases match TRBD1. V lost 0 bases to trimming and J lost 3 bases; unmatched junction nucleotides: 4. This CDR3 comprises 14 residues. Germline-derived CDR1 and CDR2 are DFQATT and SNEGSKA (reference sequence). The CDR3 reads CSAREAGGDTEAFF. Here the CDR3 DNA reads TGCAGTGCTAGAGAGGCAGGGGGAGACACTGAAGCTTTCTTT.

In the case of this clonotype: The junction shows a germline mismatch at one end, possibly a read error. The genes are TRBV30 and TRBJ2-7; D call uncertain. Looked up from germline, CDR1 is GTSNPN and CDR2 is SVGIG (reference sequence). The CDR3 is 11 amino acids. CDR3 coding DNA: TGTGCCTGGAGTGTTGCGTCGACTCAGGACTTC. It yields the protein CAWSVASTQDF.

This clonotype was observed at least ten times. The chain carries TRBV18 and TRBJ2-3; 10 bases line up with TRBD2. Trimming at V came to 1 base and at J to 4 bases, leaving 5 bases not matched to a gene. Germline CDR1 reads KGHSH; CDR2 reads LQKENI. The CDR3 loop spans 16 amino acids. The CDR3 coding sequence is TGTGCCAGCTCACCACTCGGACTAGCGGTTGCAGATACGCAGTATTTT. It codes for CASSPLGLAVADTQYF.

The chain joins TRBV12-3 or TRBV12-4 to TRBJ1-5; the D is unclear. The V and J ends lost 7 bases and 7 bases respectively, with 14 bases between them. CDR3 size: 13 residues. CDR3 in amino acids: CASTPSGGQPQHF. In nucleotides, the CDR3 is TGTGCCAGCACCCCCTCGGGAGGGCAGCCCCAGCATTTT.

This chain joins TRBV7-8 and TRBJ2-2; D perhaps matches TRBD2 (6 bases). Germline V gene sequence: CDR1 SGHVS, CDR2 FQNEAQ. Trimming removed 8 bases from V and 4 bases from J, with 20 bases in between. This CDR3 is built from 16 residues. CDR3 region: CASFPSLGLSTGELFF. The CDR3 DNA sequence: TGTGCCAGCTTTCCCTCTCTGGGACTGTCCACCGGGGAGCTGTTTTTT.

CDR3 sequence reads: CASSKDSRRSYSNQPQHF. In DNA form, the CDR3 reads TGTGCCAGCAGCAAGGACAGCCGCAGATCTTATAGCAATCAGCCCCAGCATTTT. The genes are TRBV7-2 and TRBJ1-5; maybe TRBD1 (6 bases). The V and J ends lost 5 bases and 0 bases respectively, with 20 bases between them. The CDR3 has 18 residues. Per the germline V gene, CDR1 is SGHTA and CDR2 is FQGNSA.

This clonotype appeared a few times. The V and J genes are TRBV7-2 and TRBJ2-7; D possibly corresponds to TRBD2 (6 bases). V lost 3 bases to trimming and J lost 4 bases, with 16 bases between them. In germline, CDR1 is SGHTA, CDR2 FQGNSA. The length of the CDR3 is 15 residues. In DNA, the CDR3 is TGTGCCAGCAGCTTTCCGGGACTTGGGACGTACGAGCAGTACTTC. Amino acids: CASSFPGLGTYEQYF.

CDR3: CASSLFGTARGYTF. The CDR3 region has the DNA TGTGCCAGCAGTTTATTTGGGACAGCGAGGGGCTACACCTTC. The V gene is TRBV28, the J gene TRBJ1-2, with TRBD1 matching 7 bases. Trimming cost V 1 base and J 8 bases; bases outside gene matches: 7. This CDR3 is built from 14 residues. CDR1 MDHEN and CDR2 SYDVKM come from the germline V gene.

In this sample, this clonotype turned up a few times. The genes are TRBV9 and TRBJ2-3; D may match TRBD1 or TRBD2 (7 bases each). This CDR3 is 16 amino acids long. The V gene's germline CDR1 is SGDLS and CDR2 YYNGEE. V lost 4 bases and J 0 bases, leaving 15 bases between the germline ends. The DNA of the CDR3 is TGTGCCAGCAGCCCAGGGGGGGCTTACAGCACAGATACGCAGTATTTT. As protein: CASSPGGAYSTDTQYF.

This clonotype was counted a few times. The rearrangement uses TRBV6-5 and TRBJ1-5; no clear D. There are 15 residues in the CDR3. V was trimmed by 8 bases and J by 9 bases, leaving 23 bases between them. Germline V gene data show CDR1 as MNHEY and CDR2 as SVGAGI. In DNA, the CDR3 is TGTGCCAGCTACCCTGGTTCCATCGATATCATGCCCCAGCATTTT. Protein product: CASYPGSIDIMPQHF.

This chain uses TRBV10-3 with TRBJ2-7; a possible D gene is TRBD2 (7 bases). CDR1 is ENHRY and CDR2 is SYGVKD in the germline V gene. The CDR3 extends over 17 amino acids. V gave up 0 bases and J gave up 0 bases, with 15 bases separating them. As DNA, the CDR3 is TGTGCCATCAGTGAGTCGGGGGGGGGCATCAGCTCCTACGAGCAGTACTTC. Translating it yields CAISESGGGISSYEQYF.

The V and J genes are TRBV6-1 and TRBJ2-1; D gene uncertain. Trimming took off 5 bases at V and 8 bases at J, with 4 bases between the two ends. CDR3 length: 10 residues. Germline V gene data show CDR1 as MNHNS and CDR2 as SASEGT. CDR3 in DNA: TGTGCCAGCAGTTGGTATGAGCAGTTCTTC. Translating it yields CASSWYEQFF.

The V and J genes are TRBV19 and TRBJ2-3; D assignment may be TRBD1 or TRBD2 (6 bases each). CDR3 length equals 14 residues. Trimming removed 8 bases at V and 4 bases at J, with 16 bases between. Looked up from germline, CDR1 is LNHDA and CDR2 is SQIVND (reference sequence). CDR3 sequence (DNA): TGTGCCAGTTTTTCGGGGGCGGGGCCAGATACGCAGTATTTT. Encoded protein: CASFSGAGPDTQYF.

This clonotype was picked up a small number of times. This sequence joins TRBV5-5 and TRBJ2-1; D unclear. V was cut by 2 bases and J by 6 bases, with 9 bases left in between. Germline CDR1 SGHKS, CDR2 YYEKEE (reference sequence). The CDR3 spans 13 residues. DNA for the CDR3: TGTGCCAGCAGCTTTTCTATAGCCAATGAGCAGTTCTTC. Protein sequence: CASSFSIANEQFF.

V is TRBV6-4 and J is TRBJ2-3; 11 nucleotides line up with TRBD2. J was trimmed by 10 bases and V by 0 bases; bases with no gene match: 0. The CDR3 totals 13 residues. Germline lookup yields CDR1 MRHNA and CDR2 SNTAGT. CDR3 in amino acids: CASSDSTSGAQYF. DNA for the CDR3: TGTGCCAGCAGTGACTCGACTAGCGGGGCGCAGTATTTT.

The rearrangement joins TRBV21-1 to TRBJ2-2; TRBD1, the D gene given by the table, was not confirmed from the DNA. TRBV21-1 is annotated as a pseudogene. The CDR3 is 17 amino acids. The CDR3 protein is CASSKAYAGMRTGELFF. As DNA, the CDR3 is TGTGCCAGCAGCAAAGCGTATGCAGGGATGAGGACCGGGGAGCTGTTTTTT.

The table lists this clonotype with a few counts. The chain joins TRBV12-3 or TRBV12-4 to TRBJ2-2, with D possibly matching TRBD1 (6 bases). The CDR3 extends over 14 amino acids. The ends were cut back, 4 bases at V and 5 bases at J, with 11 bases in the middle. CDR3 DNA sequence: TGTGCCAGCAGTTGGGGGCAGGCGACCGGGGAGCTGTTTTTT. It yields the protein CASSWGQATGELFF.

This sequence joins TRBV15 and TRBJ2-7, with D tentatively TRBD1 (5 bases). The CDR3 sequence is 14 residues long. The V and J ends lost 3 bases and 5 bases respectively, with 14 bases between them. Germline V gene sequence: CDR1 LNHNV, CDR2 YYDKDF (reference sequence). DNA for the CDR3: TGTGCCACCAGCAGCCTCAAGGGGATGCACGAGCAGTACTTC. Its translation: CATSSLKGMHEQYF.

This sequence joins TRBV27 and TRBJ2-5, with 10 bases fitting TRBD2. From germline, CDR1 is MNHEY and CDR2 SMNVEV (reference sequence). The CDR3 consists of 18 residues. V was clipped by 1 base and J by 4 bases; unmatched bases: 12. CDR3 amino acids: CASSLLGAGGLIGETQYF. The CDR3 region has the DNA TGTGCCAGCAGTTTATTGGGAGCGGGGGGGCTAATCGGAGAGACCCAGTACTTC.

The CDR3 nucleotides are TGTGCTTATGCTGGGGCCTCCGAAGAGACCCAGTACTTC. Protein: CAYAGASEETQYF. V is TRBV2 and J is TRBJ2-5, with D perhaps matching TRBD1 (5 bases). Germline V gene lookup returns CDR1 SNHLY and CDR2 FYNNEI. The CDR3 is 13 residues long.

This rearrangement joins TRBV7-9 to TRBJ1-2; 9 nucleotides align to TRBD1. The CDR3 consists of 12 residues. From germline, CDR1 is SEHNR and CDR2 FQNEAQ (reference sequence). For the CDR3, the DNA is TGTGCTGGCATGGGACAGGGATATGGCTACACCTTC. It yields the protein CAGMGQGYGYTF.

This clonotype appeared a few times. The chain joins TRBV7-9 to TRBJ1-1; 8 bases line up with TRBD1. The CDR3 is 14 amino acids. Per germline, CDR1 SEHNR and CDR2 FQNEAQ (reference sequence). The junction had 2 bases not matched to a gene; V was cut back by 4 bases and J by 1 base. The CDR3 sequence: CASSYGQGNTEAFF. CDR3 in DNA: TGTGCCAGCAGCTACGGACAGGGGAACACTGAAGCTTTCTTT.

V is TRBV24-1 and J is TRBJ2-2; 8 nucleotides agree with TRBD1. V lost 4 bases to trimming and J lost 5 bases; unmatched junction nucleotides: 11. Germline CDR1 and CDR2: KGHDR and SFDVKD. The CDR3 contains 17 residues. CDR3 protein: CATSDPTPTGETGELFF. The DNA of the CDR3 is TGTGCCACCAGTGACCCCACCCCGACAGGGGAAACCGGGGAGCTGTTTTTT.

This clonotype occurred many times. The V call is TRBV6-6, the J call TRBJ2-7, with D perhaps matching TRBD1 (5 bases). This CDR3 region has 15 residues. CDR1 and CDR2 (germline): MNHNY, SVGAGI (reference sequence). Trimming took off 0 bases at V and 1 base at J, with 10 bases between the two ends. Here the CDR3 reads CASSYSTADSYEQYF. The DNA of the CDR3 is TGTGCCAGCAGTTACTCGACAGCAGATTCCTACGAGCAGTACTTC.